The rows below give T cell receptor beta chains drawn from one sample of a study of CD4 and CD8 cells across lung adenocarcinoma regions. TCRdb re-analysed the PCR reads in MiXCR, keeping a single row per CDR3 protein. The repertoire has under 20,000 distinct CDR3 sequences, about half of them found once; the top ten carry about 54%. What was sequenced was CD8+ T cells from the center of a lung tumor. The receptors were sampled from a female donor with lung adenocarcinoma. The CD4 and CD8 labels of this study may be unreliable. CDR3s include the opening cysteine and the closing phenylalanine or tryptophan. A D gene is named only where the DNA matches it firmly. The listing skips clone size in some rows; elsewhere it reads once, few, many or a size class.

J: TRBJ2-1; D: TRBD2; size: few; V: TRBV12-3/TRBV12-4; CDR3: CASSNPGLGRFNEQFF; DNA: TGTGCCAGCAGTAACCCGGGACTAGGGCGATTCAATGAGCAGTTCTTC
J: TRBJ1-1; D: NA; size: many; V: TRBV6-5; CDR3: CASSSDRRASGNTEAFF; DNA: TGTGCCAGCAGTTCCGACAGGAGGGCGAGTGGGAACACTGAAGCTTTCTTT
J: TRBJ2-1; D: NA; size: NA; V: TRBV6-5; CDR3: CASSYDGDSYNEQFF; DNA: TGTGCCAGCAGTTACGACGGGGACTCCTACAATGAGCAGTTCTTC
J: TRBJ2-1; D: NA; size: many; V: TRBV6-1; CDR3: CASSDLEPYNEQFF; DNA: TGTGCCAGCAGTGATTTGGAGCCTTACAATGAGCAGTTCTTC
J: TRBJ2-1; D: NA; size: NA; V: TRBV11-2; CDR3: CASSRGTEAYNEQFF; DNA: TGTGCCAGCAGCCGGGGGACGGAGGCCTACAATGAGCAGTTCTTC
J: TRBJ2-7; D: TRBD2; size: many; V: TRBV6-5; CDR3: CASSYSREGYEQYF; DNA: TGTGCCAGCAGTTACTCGAGGGAGGGGTACGAGCAGTACTTC
J: TRBJ2-7; D: TRBD1; size: medium-sized; V: TRBV6-1; CDR3: CASSEGTGASYEQYF; DNA: TGTGCCAGCAGTGAAGGGACAGGGGCTAGCTACGAGCAGTACTTC
J: TRBJ2-1; D: NA; size: few; V: TRBV11-1; CDR3: CASSLGRARGHEQFF; DNA: TGTGCCAGCAGCTTAGGTAGGGCCAGGGGACATGAGCAGTTCTTC
J: TRBJ2-1; D: NA; size: many; V: TRBV6-1; CDR3: CASSEVGNEQFF; DNA: TGTGCCAGCAGTGAAGTAGGCAATGAGCAGTTCTTC
J: TRBJ2-3; D: NA; size: NA; V: TRBV4-1; CDR3: CASSQELVGSSGTDTQYF; DNA: TGCGCCAGCAGCCAAGAACTGGTGGGGAGTAGCGGCACAGATACGCAGTATTTT
J: TRBJ2-1; D: TRBD2; size: NA; V: TRBV6-5; CDR3: CASSYSLRGLNNEQFF; DNA: TGTGCCAGCAGTTACTCGTTGCGGGGGTTGAACAATGAGCAGTTCTTC
J: TRBJ2-1; D: NA; size: NA; V: TRBV6-1; CDR3: CASSKRGTDNEQFF; DNA: TGTGCCAGTAGTAAAAGGGGGACTGACAATGAGCAGTTCTTC
J: TRBJ2-5; D: TRBD2; size: many; V: TRBV6-1; CDR3: CASRLAGGPRETQYF; DNA: TGTGCCAGCAGACTAGCGGGAGGGCCGAGAGAGACCCAGTACTTC
J: TRBJ2-3; D: NA; size: NA; V: TRBV7-2; CDR3: CASSLAAGATDTQYF; DNA: TGTGCCAGCAGCTTAGCGGCGGGGGCCACAGATACGCAGTATTTT
J: TRBJ2-5; D: TRBD1; size: medium-sized; V: TRBV6-5; CDR3: CASGYTGTDLGQYF; DNA: TGTGCCAGCGGTTACACCGGGACAGATCTTGGTCAGTACTTC
J: TRBJ2-1; D: TRBD2; size: many; V: TRBV4-1; CDR3: CASSQTSGSVYNEQFF; DNA: TGCGCCAGCAGCCAGACTAGCGGGAGTGTCTACAATGAGCAGTTCTTC
J: TRBJ1-1; D: NA; size: NA; V: TRBV29-1; CDR3: CSVVRLYTEAFF; DNA: TGCAGCGTTGTCAGGCTTTACACTGAAGCTTTCTTT
J: TRBJ2-3; D: NA; size: NA; V: TRBV6-1; CDR3: CAAEHAGLAPDTQYF; DNA: TGTGCCGCGGAGCACGCGGGCCTAGCCCCAGATACGCAGTATTTC
J: TRBJ2-5; D: NA; size: many; V: TRBV6-2/TRBV6-3; CDR3: CASSPQGGRETQYF; DNA: TGTGCCAGCAGCCCCCAGGGAGGTCGGGAGACCCAGTACTTC
J: TRBJ2-6; D: NA; size: NA; V: TRBV12-3/TRBV12-4; CDR3: CASSLGGGANVLTF; DNA: TGTGCCAGCAGTTTGGGGGGAGGGGCCAACGTCCTGACTTTC
J: TRBJ2-1; D: TRBD1; size: NA; V: TRBV28; CDR3: CASSLRTGGAYNEQFF; DNA: TGTGCCAGCAGTTTGCGGACAGGGGGCGCGTACAATGAGCAGTTCTTC
J: TRBJ2-3; D: NA; size: NA; V: TRBV27; CDR3: CAGTGGRGQDTQYF; DNA: TGTGCGGGCACCGGGGGGCGGGGCCAAGATACGCAGTATTTC
J: TRBJ2-1; D: NA; size: few; V: TRBV6-4; CDR3: CASSEPPGGDEQFF; DNA: TGTGCCAGCAGTGAGCCCCCGGGGGGCGATGAGCAGTTCTTC
J: TRBJ2-1; D: NA; size: many; V: TRBV6-1; CDR3: CASSVKTGKSYNEQFF; DNA: TGTGCCAGCAGCGTAAAAACGGGAAAATCCTACAATGAGCAGTTCTTC
J: TRBJ2-1; D: NA; size: NA; V: TRBV7-2; CDR3: CASSLQIRNEQFF; DNA: TGTGCCAGCAGCCTTCAGATTCGCAATGAGCAGTTCTTC
J: TRBJ2-1; D: TRBD1; size: NA; V: TRBV6-5; CDR3: CASSNRGQLYNEQFF; DNA: TGTGCCAGCAGTAACCGGGGACAGCTCTACAATGAGCAGTTCTTC
J: TRBJ2-1; D: NA; size: NA; V: TRBV27; CDR3: CASSSLASSGNEQFF; DNA: TGTGCCAGCAGTTCCTTAGCGTCATCGGGCAATGAGCAGTTCTTC
J: TRBJ2-1; D: NA; size: few; V: TRBV6-1; CDR3: CATSSWNNEQFF; DNA: TGTGCCACCAGCTCCTGGAACAATGAGCAGTTCTTC
J: TRBJ2-7; D: NA; size: NA; V: TRBV6-5; CDR3: CASSYLAPNSYEQYF; DNA: TGTGCCAGCAGTTACTTGGCTCCCAACTCCTACGAGCAGTACTTC
J: TRBJ2-7; D: NA; size: few; V: TRBV27; CDR3: CASSFGPDYEQYF; DNA: TGTGCCAGCAGTTTCGGACCGGACTACGAGCAGTACTTC
J: TRBJ1-6; D: NA; size: NA; V: TRBV6-5; CDR3: CASSYGFGRVSSYNSPLHF; DNA: TGTGCCAGCAGTTACGGATTTGGTAGGGTTAGCTCCTATAATTCACCCCTCCACTTT
J: TRBJ1-2; D: NA; size: NA; V: TRBV6-1; CDR3: CASSEAPVGNTGSFF; DNA: TGTGCCAGCAGTGAAGCTCCGGTCGGGAACACTGGCTCCTTCTTC
J: TRBJ2-1; D: TRBD2; size: few; V: TRBV6-1; CDR3: CASSESELAGGANEQFF; DNA: TGTGCCAGCAGTGAATCGGAGCTAGCGGGGGGGGCAAATGAGCAGTTCTTC
J: TRBJ1-4; D: TRBD1; size: NA; V: TRBV4-1; CDR3: CASSLIGTGKDEKLFF; DNA: TGCGCCAGCAGCCTCATCGGGACAGGGAAAGATGAAAAACTGTTTTTT
J: TRBJ2-1; D: NA; size: NA; V: TRBV25-1; CDR3: CASSVLHNEQFF; DNA: TGTGCCAGCAGTGTACTCCACAATGAGCAGTTCTTC
J: TRBJ2-3; D: NA; size: NA; V: TRBV6-5; CDR3: CASSFLQGEETQYFGTSRTDTQYF; DNA: NA
J: TRBJ1-4; D: NA; size: NA; V: TRBV9; CDR3: CASSVGGLSNEKLFF; DNA: TGTGCCAGCAGCGTAGGCGGACTCTCTAATGAAAAACTGTTTTTT
J: TRBJ2-1; D: TRBD2; size: NA; V: TRBV5-1; CDR3: CASSFGGGNEQFF; DNA: TGCGCCAGCAGCTTTGGGGGGGGCAATGAGCAGTTCTTC
J: TRBJ2-3; D: NA; size: NA; V: TRBV6-2/TRBV6-3; CDR3: CAGSRGGGKDTQYF; DNA: TGTGCGGGCAGCCGAGGGGGTGGCAAAGATACGCAGTATTTT
J: TRBJ2-1; D: TRBD1; size: many; V: TRBV28; CDR3: CASNTPWGTGMNEQFF; DNA: TGTGCCAGCAATACCCCATGGGGGACAGGGATGAATGAGCAGTTCTTC
J: TRBJ2-7; D: NA; size: once; V: TRBV5-3; CDR3: CARSRGGPEQYF; DNA: TGTGCCAGAAGCCGAGGGGGTCCCGAGCAGTACTTC
J: TRBJ2-3; D: NA; size: NA; V: TRBV6-1; CDR3: CASSWAGGSDPDTQYF; DNA: TGTGCCAGCTCGTGGGCAGGCGGCAGTGACCCAGATACGCAGTATTTT
J: TRBJ2-1; D: NA; size: many; V: TRBV6-5; CDR3: CASSYLGYEQFF; DNA: TGTGCCAGCAGTTACCTCGGGTATGAGCAGTTCTTC
J: TRBJ2-3; D: NA; size: NA; V: TRBV6-1; CDR3: CASSEAGVWGKNTQYF; DNA: TGTGCCAGCAGTGAAGCGGGGGTGTGGGGCAAAAATACGCAGTATTTC
J: TRBJ2-6; D: TRBD1; size: many; V: TRBV6-1; CDR3: CASSKPPGQTFSGANVLTF; DNA: TGTGCCAGCAGCAAACCTCCGGGACAGACATTCTCTGGGGCCAACGTCCTGACTTTC
J: TRBJ1-3; D: TRBD1; size: few; V: TRBV25-1; CDR3: CASSDNALGGAYGNTIYF; DNA: TGTGCCAGCAGTGACAACGCCTTAGGGGGCGCTTATGGAAACACCATATATTTT
J: TRBJ2-7; D: TRBD2; size: once; V: TRBV6-5; CDR3: CASSLLTSGMNEQYF; DNA: TGTGCCAGCAGTTTGTTGACTAGCGGGATGAACGAGCAGTACTTC
J: TRBJ1-1; D: NA; size: NA; V: TRBV6-1; CDR3: CASTWVLTEAFF; DNA: TGTGCCAGCACGTGGGTTCTCACTGAAGCTTTCTTT
J: TRBJ1-3; D: TRBD1; size: NA; V: TRBV7-6; CDR3: CASSLDWDSHSGNTIYF; DNA: TGTGCCAGCAGCTTAGATTGGGACAGCCACTCTGGAAACACCATATATTTT
J: TRBJ2-3; D: NA; size: few; V: TRBV7-3; CDR3: CASSPGTSTDTQYF; DNA: TGTGCCAGCAGCCCTGGGACTAGCACAGATACGCAGTATTTT
J: TRBJ2-3; D: NA; size: NA; V: TRBV6-1; CDR3: CAGRGWQSTDTQYF; DNA: TGTGCCGGGAGGGGGTGGCAGTCCACAGATACGCAGTATTTT
J: TRBJ2-3; D: NA; size: NA; V: TRBV7-2; CDR3: CASSLGASTDTQYF; DNA: TGTGCCAGCAGCCTAGGCGCTAGCACAGATACGCAGTATTTT
J: TRBJ2-1; D: TRBD1; size: few; V: TRBV6-1; CDR3: CASREQGASYNEQFF; DNA: TGTGCCAGCAGGGAGCAGGGGGCCTCCTACAATGAGCAGTTCTTC
J: TRBJ2-4; D: NA; size: NA; V: TRBV7-8; CDR3: CASRTGGSYNEQYF; DNA: TGTGCCAGCCGGACCGGCGGGTCCTACAATGAGCAGTACTTC
J: TRBJ1-2; D: TRBD1; size: few; V: TRBV6-5; CDR3: CASSWSTGKDGYTF; DNA: TGTGCCAGCAGTTGGTCGACAGGGAAGGATGGCTACACCTTC
J: TRBJ2-3; D: NA; size: NA; V: TRBV7-6; CDR3: CASSLGIGAQYF; DNA: TGTGCCAGCAGCTTAGGAATTGGGGCGCAGTATTTT
J: TRBJ2-5; D: NA; size: NA; V: TRBV7-2; CDR3: CASSHRVAAGQETQYF; DNA: TGTGCCAGCAGCCACCGAGTAGCAGCAGGACAAGAGACCCAGTACTTC
J: TRBJ2-4; D: TRBD2; size: few; V: TRBV6-5; CDR3: CASSYPLFGEPGLANIQYF; DNA: TGTGCCAGCAGTTACCCCCTCTTCGGAGAACCGGGACTAGCTAACATTCAGTACTTC
J: TRBJ2-2; D: NA; size: NA; V: TRBV7-7; CDR3: CASSPRTGAQFF; DNA: TGTGCTAGCAGCCCACGCACCGGGGCGCAGTTTTTT
J: TRBJ1-2; D: TRBD1; size: NA; V: TRBV3-1; CDR3: CASSRTGTGSYGYTF; DNA: TGTGCCAGCAGCCGAACCGGGACAGGGAGCTATGGCTACACCTTC